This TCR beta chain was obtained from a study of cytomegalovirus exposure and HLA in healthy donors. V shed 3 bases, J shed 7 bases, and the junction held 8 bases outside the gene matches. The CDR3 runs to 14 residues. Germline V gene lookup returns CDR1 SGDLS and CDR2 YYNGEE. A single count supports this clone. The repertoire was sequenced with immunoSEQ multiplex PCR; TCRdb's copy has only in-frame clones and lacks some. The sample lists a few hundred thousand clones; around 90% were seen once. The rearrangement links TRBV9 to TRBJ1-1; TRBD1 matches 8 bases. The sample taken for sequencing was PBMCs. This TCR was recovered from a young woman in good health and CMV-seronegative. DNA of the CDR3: TGTGCCAGCAGCGAGCCTCAGGGGGCCGGTGAAGCTTTCTTT. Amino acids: CASSEPQGAGEAFF.